Listed below are T cell receptor beta chains from one sample, sequenced in a study of early T cells in non-severe SARS-CoV-2 infection. MiXCR was run by TCRdb on the 5' RACE reads, yielding one entry per CDR3 protein. Among 100,000 to 150,000 distinct CDR3 sequences listed, more than 12% were seen once. Sequenced: whole blood. The receptors stem from an adult who was a healthcare worker with PCR-confirmed SARS-CoV-2 infection or an uninfected control (not recorded which). CDR3s include the opening cysteine and the closing phenylalanine or tryptophan. Each record gives: J gene, V gene, D gene, clone size, CDR3 DNA, CDR3 protein. The D gene is left open where the match is weak. For some rows the clone size is stated as once, few or many, or as a class when expanded; others skip it.

>TRBJ2-7|TRBV7-2|.|.
TGTGCCAGCAGCCGCCAAAGGGGCTCCTACGAGCAGTACTTC
CASSRQRGSYEQYF
>TRBJ1-5|TRBV29-1|.|many
TGCAGCGTTGGGCCGGGGAATCAGCCCCAGCATTTT
CSVGPGNQPQHF
>TRBJ2-7|TRBV5-1|TRBD1|few
TGCGCCAGCAGCAGGTTACCGGGACAGAATAGCGAGCAGTACTTC
CASSRLPGQNSEQYF
>TRBJ2-3|TRBV18|TRBD2|.
TGTGCCAGCTCAAGGACTAGCGGGAGCACAGATACGCAGTATTTT
CASSRTSGSTDTQYF
>TRBJ2-1|TRBV2|TRBD2|few
TGTGCCAGCAGCCGAGGGACTAGCGGGGGGTACAATGAGCAGTTCTTC
CASSRGTSGGYNEQFF
>TRBJ2-1|TRBV29-1|.|.
TGCAGCGTCTCGGGCGAGCAGTTCTTC
CSVSGEQFF
>TRBJ2-7|TRBV5-5|.|few
TGTGCCAGCAGCTTGGAGTGGCAGGGCTACGAGCAGTACTTC
CASSLEWQGYEQYF
>TRBJ1-1|TRBV18|.|many
TGTGCCAGCTCACCAACACCAACGAACACTGAAGCTTTCTTT
CASSPTPTNTEAFF
>TRBJ2-7|TRBV2|.|many
TGTGCCAGCAGTGGGCTAGGCGAGCAGTACTTC
CASSGLGEQYF
>TRBJ1-1|TRBV3-1|TRBD1|few
TGTGCCAGCAGCCGGGGACAGGGGGAGACTGAAGCTTTCTTT
CASSRGQGETEAFF
>TRBJ2-7|TRBV19|.|few
TGTGCCAGTAGTGCATCGTACGTCGTTTACGAGCAGTACTTC
CASSASYVVYEQYF
>TRBJ2-6|TRBV18|.|few
TGTGCCAGCTCACCCGGGACAGCGGGCTCTGGGGCCAACGTCCTGACTTTC
CASSPGTAGSGANVLTF
>TRBJ2-1|TRBV3-1|.|few
TGTGCCAGCAGCCCATCAGCGGATTCCTACAATGAGCAGTTCTTC
CASSPSADSYNEQFF
>TRBJ2-7|TRBV20-1|.|few
TGCAGTGCTAGTAAGCTCTACGAGCAGTACTTC
CSASKLYEQYF
>TRBJ2-7|TRBV20-1|.|.
TGCAGTGCTAGAGACGGCAGGCCCCAATGGGCCTACGAGCAGTACTTC
CSARDGRPQWAYEQYF
>TRBJ2-2|TRBV18|TRBD1|.
TGTGCCAGCTCATCCGGGACAGGGGGCACCGGGGAGCTGTTTTTT
CASSSGTGGTGELFF
>TRBJ2-1|TRBV7-6|TRBD2|few
TGTGCCAGCAGCTCCGCGGGGGGGCCTAATGAGCAGTTCTTC
CASSSAGGPNEQFF
>TRBJ2-5|TRBV3-1|.|few
TGTGCCAGCAGCCACCGACAGTCCCGAGAGACCCAGTACTTC
CASSHRQSRETQYF
>TRBJ2-5|TRBV5-1|.|few
TGCGCCAGCAGCTTGGCCAACCCATTCCAAGAGACCCAGTACTTC
CASSLANPFQETQYF
>TRBJ2-3|TRBV5-1|.|.
TGCGCCAGCAGCTCAGATACGCAGTATTTT
CASSSDTQYF
>TRBJ1-2|TRBV29-1|.|.
TGCAGCGTAAATGGGAATGGCTACACCTTC
CSVNGNGYTF
>TRBJ2-2|TRBV4-1|.|.
TGCGCCAGCAGCCAAGATCTAGTAGGAACCCCCACCGTGGAGCTGTTTTTT
CASSQDLVGTPTVELFF
>TRBJ2-7|TRBV30|.|.
TGTGCCTGGAGTGTAAAGGATCGGTATGGGGGCTACGAGCAGTACTTC
CAWSVKDRYGGYEQYF
>TRBJ2-5|TRBV18|.|few
TGTGCCAGCTCACCTGATTTATCGGAGACCCAGTACTTC
CASSPDLSETQYF
>TRBJ2-2|TRBV11-2|.|.
TGTGCCAGCAGCTTAGATGGGGCGAGTGGGGAGCTGTTTTTT
CASSLDGASGELFF
>TRBJ2-7|TRBV29-1|.|.
TGCAGCGGAATGATCGGGTCTTCCTACGAGCAGTACTTC
CSGMIGSSYEQYF
>TRBJ2-7|TRBV12-3/TRBV12-4|.|.
TGTGCCAGCAGCTCATTGGGGGACGAGCAGTACTTC
CASSSLGDEQYF
>TRBJ1-2|TRBV5-5|.|.
TGTGCCAGCAGCTTGGACGCATCAGGCGGCTACACCTTC
CASSLDASGGYTF
>TRBJ2-1|TRBV11-2|.|.
TGTGCCAGCAGCTTGTCCAGGGGAGATGAGCAGTTCTTC
CASSLSRGDEQFF
>TRBJ1-1|TRBV10-1|TRBD1|.
TGCGCCAGTGTAGACAGGGAAAAGACTGAAGCTTTCTTT
CASVDREKTEAFF